This TCR beta chain was sequenced in a study of Ad26.COV2.S vaccination and SARS-CoV-2 variants. For the study at large: Recipients of Ad26.COV2.S got it intramuscularly, once or twice 56 days apart. Broader study findings: Spike-specific TCR breadth ran higher among vaccine recipients than placebo recipients.

The CDR3 is 13 amino acids. Looked up from germline, CDR1 is MNHNY and CDR2 is SVGAGI (reference sequence). The V and J ends lost 0 bases and 10 bases respectively, with 7 bases between them. This clone was observed once. What it binds is unknown. The treatment here: roughly 18 received Ad26.COV2.S at low or high dose, single or two shots; roughly five received placebo; per-sample allocation not given. Day 63 after the first injection of vaccine or placebo was the sampling time. What was given as vaccine was an Ad26 vector encoding Wuhan-strain SARS-CoV-2 spike. Method: immunoSEQ multiplex PCR; TCRdb's copy keeps in-frame clones and lacks some. The table lists about 350,000 clones, about 88% of them singletons.

The sequences come from peripheral blood, collected in a trial of Ad26.COV2.S vaccine versus placebo. The TCR comes from a person between 18 and 59 years old who received the Ad26.COV2.S COVID-19 vaccine or a placebo. V is TRBV6-6 and J is TRBJ1-6; D uncertain. This chain's CDR3 is CASSYSEESPLHF. CDR3 DNA: TGTGCCAGCAGTTACTCGGAGGAGTCACCCCTCCACTTT.